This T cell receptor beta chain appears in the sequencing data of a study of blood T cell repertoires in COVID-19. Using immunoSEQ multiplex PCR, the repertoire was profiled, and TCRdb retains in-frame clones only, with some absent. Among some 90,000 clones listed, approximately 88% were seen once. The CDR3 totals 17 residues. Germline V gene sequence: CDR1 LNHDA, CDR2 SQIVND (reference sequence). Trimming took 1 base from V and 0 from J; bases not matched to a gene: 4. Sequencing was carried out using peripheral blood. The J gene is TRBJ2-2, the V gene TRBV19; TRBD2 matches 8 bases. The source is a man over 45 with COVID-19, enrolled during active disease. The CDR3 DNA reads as TGTGCCAGTAGTATAGGCGGGGGGAACTCGAACACCGGGGAGCTGTTTTTT. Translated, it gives CASSIGGGNSNTGELFF.